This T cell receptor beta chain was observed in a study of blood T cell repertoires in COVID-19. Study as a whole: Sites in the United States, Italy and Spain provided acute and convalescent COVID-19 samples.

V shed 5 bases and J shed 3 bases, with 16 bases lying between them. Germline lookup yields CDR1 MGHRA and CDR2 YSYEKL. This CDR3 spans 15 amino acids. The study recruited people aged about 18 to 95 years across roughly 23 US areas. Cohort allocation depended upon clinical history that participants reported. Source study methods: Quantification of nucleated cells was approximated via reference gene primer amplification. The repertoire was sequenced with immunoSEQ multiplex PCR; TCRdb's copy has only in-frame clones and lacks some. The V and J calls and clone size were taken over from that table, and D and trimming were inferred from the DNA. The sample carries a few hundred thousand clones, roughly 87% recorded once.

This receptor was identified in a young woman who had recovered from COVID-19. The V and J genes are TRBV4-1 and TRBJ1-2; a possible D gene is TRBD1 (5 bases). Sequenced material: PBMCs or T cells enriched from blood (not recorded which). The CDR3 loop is CASSYPGREDYGYTF. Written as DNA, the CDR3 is TGCGCCAGCAGCTATCCAGGGAGGGAGGACTATGGCTACACCTTC.